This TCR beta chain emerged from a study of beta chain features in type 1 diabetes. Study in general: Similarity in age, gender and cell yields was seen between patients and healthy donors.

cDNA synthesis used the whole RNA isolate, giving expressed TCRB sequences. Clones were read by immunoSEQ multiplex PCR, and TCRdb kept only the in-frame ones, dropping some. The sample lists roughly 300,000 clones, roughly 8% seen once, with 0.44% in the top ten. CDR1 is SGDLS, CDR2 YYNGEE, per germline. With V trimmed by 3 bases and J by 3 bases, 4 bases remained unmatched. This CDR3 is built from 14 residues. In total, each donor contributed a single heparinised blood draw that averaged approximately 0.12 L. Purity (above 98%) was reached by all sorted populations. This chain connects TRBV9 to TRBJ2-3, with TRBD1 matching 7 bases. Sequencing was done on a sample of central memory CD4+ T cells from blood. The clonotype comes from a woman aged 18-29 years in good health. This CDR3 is CASSARQGTDTQYF. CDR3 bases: TGTGCCAGCAGCGCCAGACAGGGTACAGATACGCAGTATTTT.